The rows below give T cell receptor beta chains drawn from one sample of a study of blood T cell repertoires in COVID-19. Method: immunoSEQ multiplex PCR; TCRdb's copy keeps in-frame clones and lacks some. The sample holds 100,000 or so clones, around 92% seen once. Material for sequencing was peripheral blood. The receptors were sampled from a middle-aged man with active COVID-19. Each CDR3 is given with its conserved first and last residue. The D gene is left open where the match is weak. The size of a clone is reported for some rows only, either as once, few or many, or as a class for expanded clones.

cdr3_aa: CASRRNYEQYF
cdr3_nt: TGTGCCAGCAGGCGAAACTACGAGCAGTACTTC
v_call: TRBV28
cdr3_length: 11
j_call: TRBJ2-7
clone_size: few
d_call: .

cdr3_aa: CASTLDSYQPQHF
cdr3_nt: TGTGCCAGCACCCTGGACAGTTATCAGCCCCAGCATTTT
v_call: TRBV28
cdr3_length: 13
j_call: TRBJ1-5
clone_size: .
d_call: .

cdr3_aa: CASIRTSGSWETQYF
cdr3_nt: TGTGCCAGCATCAGGACTAGCGGGAGTTGGGAGACCCAGTACTTC
v_call: TRBV28
cdr3_length: 15
j_call: TRBJ2-5
clone_size: .
d_call: TRBD2

cdr3_aa: CASSFLGVEETQYF
cdr3_nt: TGTGCCAGCAGCTTCTTAGGGGTCGAGGAGACCCAGTACTTC
v_call: TRBV11-2
cdr3_length: 14
j_call: TRBJ2-5
clone_size: .
d_call: .

cdr3_aa: CASSQYGGDEAFF
cdr3_nt: TGTGCCAGCAGCCAGTACGGGGGGGATGAAGCTTTCTTT
v_call: TRBV3-1/TRBV3-2
cdr3_length: 13
j_call: TRBJ1-1
clone_size: .
d_call: .

cdr3_aa: CASSRSVSEQYF
cdr3_nt: TGTGCCAGCAGTCGTTCCGTCTCCGAGCAGTACTTC
v_call: TRBV3-1/TRBV3-2
cdr3_length: 12
j_call: TRBJ2-7
clone_size: .
d_call: .

cdr3_aa: CAIRSGEYGYTF
cdr3_nt: TGTGCCATCAGGTCAGGGGAGTATGGCTACACCTTC
v_call: TRBV10-3
cdr3_length: 12
j_call: TRBJ1-2
clone_size: once
d_call: .

cdr3_aa: CASSHGTGTYEQYF
cdr3_nt: TGTGCCAGCAGCCACGGGACAGGCACCTACGAGCAGTACTTC
v_call: TRBV5-4
cdr3_length: 14
j_call: TRBJ2-7
clone_size: .
d_call: TRBD1

cdr3_aa: CASSLGWTSGNTGELFF
cdr3_nt: TGTGCCAGCAGCTTAGGGTGGACTAGCGGTAACACCGGGGAGCTGTTTTTT
v_call: TRBV11-3
cdr3_length: 17
j_call: TRBJ2-2
clone_size: .
d_call: TRBD2

cdr3_aa: CASSSGQGRGGNTIYF
cdr3_nt: TGCGCCAGCAGCTCCGGACAGGGAAGAGGTGGAAACACCATATATTTT
v_call: TRBV5-1
cdr3_length: 16
j_call: TRBJ1-3
clone_size: .
d_call: TRBD1

cdr3_aa: CSVGKAGATDTQYF
cdr3_nt: TGCAGCGTCGGTAAGGCGGGAGCGACAGATACGCAGTATTTT
v_call: TRBV29-1
cdr3_length: 14
j_call: TRBJ2-3
clone_size: once
d_call: TRBD2

cdr3_aa: CASSVVAGYGYTF
cdr3_nt: TGTGCCAGCAGCGTAGTGGCGGGGTATGGCTACACCTTC
v_call: TRBV9
cdr3_length: 13
j_call: TRBJ1-2
clone_size: .
d_call: .

cdr3_aa: CASSNTGGGNTIYF
cdr3_nt: TGCGCCAGCAGCAACACAGGGGGCGGAAACACCATATATTTT
v_call: TRBV5-1
cdr3_length: 14
j_call: TRBJ1-3
clone_size: .
d_call: TRBD1

cdr3_aa: CASSSPTGGEDEQFF
cdr3_nt: TGTGCCAGTAGCTCTCCCACAGGGGGCGAGGATGAGCAGTTCTTC
v_call: TRBV19
cdr3_length: 15
j_call: TRBJ2-1
clone_size: .
d_call: TRBD1

cdr3_aa: CASSQDLNGQIQDYGYTF
cdr3_nt: TGTGCCAGCAGCCAAGATCTGAATGGGCAGATTCAGGACTATGGCTACACCTTC
v_call: TRBV4-2
cdr3_length: 18
j_call: TRBJ1-2
clone_size: .
d_call: .

cdr3_aa: CASSSSRGRSEQFF
cdr3_nt: TGTGCCAGCAGTTCGAGTCGGGGGAGGAGTGAGCAGTTCTTC
v_call: TRBV11-2
cdr3_length: 14
j_call: TRBJ2-1
clone_size: .
d_call: .

cdr3_aa: CAWTAGGDEQYF
cdr3_nt: TGTGCCTGGACAGCGGGAGGGGACGAGCAGTACTTC
v_call: TRBV30
cdr3_length: 12
j_call: TRBJ2-7
clone_size: .
d_call: TRBD2

cdr3_aa: CAINPTGEPTEAFF
cdr3_nt: TGTGCCATCAACCCGACAGGGGAGCCCACTGAAGCTTTCTTT
v_call: TRBV10-3
cdr3_length: 14
j_call: TRBJ1-1
clone_size: .
d_call: TRBD1

cdr3_aa: CASSDSHRTDTQYF
cdr3_nt: TGTGCCAGCAGTGACTCCCACCGGACAGATACGCAGTATTTT
v_call: TRBV6-4
cdr3_length: 14
j_call: TRBJ2-3
clone_size: once
d_call: .

cdr3_aa: CASSVNRGGGDEQFF
cdr3_nt: TGTGCCAGCAGTGTAAACAGGGGGGGTGGCGATGAGCAGTTCTTC
v_call: TRBV2
cdr3_length: 15
j_call: TRBJ2-1
clone_size: .
d_call: .

cdr3_aa: CASSEYGSGTGPLHF
cdr3_nt: TGTGCCAGCAGTGAATATGGCTCAGGGACTGGACCCCTCCACTTT
v_call: TRBV25-1
cdr3_length: 15
j_call: TRBJ1-6
clone_size: .
d_call: .

cdr3_aa: CASSRNVQGSITYEQYF
cdr3_nt: TGTGCCAGCAGCCGTAACGTACAGGGGAGTATAACCTACGAGCAGTACTTC
v_call: TRBV11-2
cdr3_length: 17
j_call: TRBJ2-7
clone_size: .
d_call: TRBD1

cdr3_aa: CASRPERGKLFF
cdr3_nt: TGCGCCAGCAGACCCGAGCGGGGAAAACTGTTTTTT
v_call: TRBV10-2
cdr3_length: 12
j_call: TRBJ1-4
clone_size: .
d_call: .

cdr3_aa: CASSRQGSGTEAFF
cdr3_nt: TGTGCCAGTAGTCGACAGGGGTCGGGCACTGAAGCTTTCTTT
v_call: TRBV19
cdr3_length: 14
j_call: TRBJ1-1
clone_size: .
d_call: TRBD1

cdr3_aa: CASSMGSSGLNEQFF
cdr3_nt: TGTGCCAGTAGTATGGGATCTTCGGGGTTGAATGAGCAGTTCTTC
v_call: TRBV19
cdr3_length: 15
j_call: TRBJ2-1
clone_size: .
d_call: .

cdr3_aa: CASSGPGGSEAYEQYF
cdr3_nt: TGTGCCAGCAGCGGCCCTGGAGGAAGTGAGGCCTACGAGCAGTACTTC
v_call: TRBV7-9
cdr3_length: 16
j_call: TRBJ2-7
clone_size: once
d_call: .

cdr3_aa: CASNAGGPTDTQYF
cdr3_nt: TGTGCCAGCAACGCGGGAGGTCCCACAGATACGCAGTATTTT
v_call: TRBV7-3
cdr3_length: 14
j_call: TRBJ2-3
clone_size: once
d_call: TRBD2

cdr3_aa: CASSDTGTGNEKLFF
cdr3_nt: TGTGCCAGCAGTGACACCGGGACAGGGAACGAAAAACTGTTTTTT
v_call: TRBV6-6
cdr3_length: 15
j_call: TRBJ1-4
clone_size: .
d_call: TRBD1

cdr3_aa: CASSFGGEETQYF
cdr3_nt: TGTGCCAGCAGTTTCGGGGGAGAAGAGACCCAGTACTTC
v_call: TRBV12-3/TRBV12-4
cdr3_length: 13
j_call: TRBJ2-5
clone_size: .
d_call: .

cdr3_aa: CASSQDPGGRGPMTVF
cdr3_nt: TGCGCCAGCAGCCAAGATCCAGGGGGAAGGGGGCCTATGACGGTTTTT
v_call: TRBV4-1
cdr3_length: 16
j_call: TRBJ1-4
clone_size: few
d_call: TRBD1

cdr3_aa: CASSLGPGQGHGYTF
cdr3_nt: TGCGCCAGCAGCTTGGGACCGGGACAGGGACATGGCTACACCTTC
v_call: TRBV5-1
cdr3_length: 15
j_call: TRBJ1-2
clone_size: .
d_call: TRBD1

cdr3_aa: CASRARTGDNSPLHF
cdr3_nt: TGTGCCAGCAGAGCACGGACAGGGGACAATTCACCCCTCCACTTT
v_call: TRBV2
cdr3_length: 15
j_call: TRBJ1-6
clone_size: .
d_call: TRBD1

cdr3_aa: CAISVQGSHGYTF
cdr3_nt: TGTGCCATCAGCGTGCAGGGGAGTCATGGCTACACCTTC
v_call: TRBV28
cdr3_length: 13
j_call: TRBJ1-2
clone_size: .
d_call: .

cdr3_aa: CASRGVTNEKLFF
cdr3_nt: TGTGCCAGCCGGGGGGTAACTAATGAAAAACTGTTTTTT
v_call: TRBV3-1/TRBV3-2
cdr3_length: 13
j_call: TRBJ1-4
clone_size: .
d_call: .

cdr3_aa: CAIHTFWQDSYEQYF
cdr3_nt: TGTGCCATCCATACCTTCTGGCAGGATTCCTACGAGCAGTACTTC
v_call: TRBV21-1
cdr3_length: 15
j_call: TRBJ2-7
clone_size: .
d_call: .

cdr3_aa: CASSYSSQASPQPQHF
cdr3_nt: TGTGCCAGCAGTTACTCGAGCCAGGCCTCTCCGCAGCCCCAGCATTTT
v_call: TRBV6-5
cdr3_length: 16
j_call: TRBJ1-5
clone_size: once
d_call: .

cdr3_aa: CASGAGKYGYTF
cdr3_nt: TGTGCCAGCGGTGCGGGAAAGTATGGCTACACCTTC
v_call: TRBV2
cdr3_length: 12
j_call: TRBJ1-2
clone_size: .
d_call: .

cdr3_aa: CASSWGQGRPRDNSPLHF
cdr3_nt: TGTGCCAGCAGTTGGGGGCAGGGCCGACCCAGAGATAATTCACCCCTCCACTTT
v_call: TRBV28
cdr3_length: 18
j_call: TRBJ1-6
clone_size: .
d_call: .

cdr3_aa: CASSLPGDSNSYEQYF
cdr3_nt: TGCGCCAGCAGCTTGCCGGGGGACTCAAACTCCTACGAGCAGTACTTC
v_call: TRBV5-1
cdr3_length: 16
j_call: TRBJ2-7
clone_size: once
d_call: .

cdr3_aa: CASSLGAFRTGELFF
cdr3_nt: TGTGCCAGCAGCCTAGGGGCTTTCAGGACCGGGGAGCTGTTTTTT
v_call: TRBV28
cdr3_length: 15
j_call: TRBJ2-2
clone_size: .
d_call: .

cdr3_aa: CASSPQGNQETQYF
cdr3_nt: TGTGCCAGCTCACCACAGGGGAACCAAGAGACCCAGTACTTC
v_call: TRBV18
cdr3_length: 14
j_call: TRBJ2-5
clone_size: .
d_call: .

cdr3_aa: CASSSPGQARVEQFF
cdr3_nt: TGTGCCAGCAGCAGTCCGGGACAGGCTCGTGTTGAGCAGTTCTTC
v_call: TRBV28
cdr3_length: 15
j_call: TRBJ2-1
clone_size: .
d_call: TRBD1

cdr3_aa: CASSVDRGQGGTQYF
cdr3_nt: TGTGCCAGTAGTGTCGACAGGGGGCAAGGTGGTACGCAGTATTTT
v_call: TRBV19
cdr3_length: 15
j_call: TRBJ2-3
clone_size: .
d_call: TRBD1

cdr3_aa: CAWTRGGGSEAFF
cdr3_nt: TGTGCCTGGACCCGCGGGGGAGGGTCTGAAGCTTTCTTT
v_call: TRBV30
cdr3_length: 13
j_call: TRBJ1-1
clone_size: .
d_call: .

cdr3_aa: CASRVDRGRNQPQHF
cdr3_nt: TGTGCCAGCAGGGTGGACAGGGGGAGGAATCAGCCCCAGCATTTT
v_call: TRBV11-2
cdr3_length: 15
j_call: TRBJ1-5
clone_size: .
d_call: TRBD1

cdr3_aa: CASSVASGRGETQYF
cdr3_nt: TGTGCCAGCAGCGTAGCTAGCGGGAGGGGGGAGACCCAGTACTTC
v_call: TRBV9
cdr3_length: 15
j_call: TRBJ2-5
clone_size: .
d_call: TRBD2

cdr3_aa: CASSYGQGAGTGELFF
cdr3_nt: TGCGCCAGCAGCTACGGACAGGGGGCCGGCACCGGGGAGCTGTTTTTT
v_call: TRBV5-1
cdr3_length: 16
j_call: TRBJ2-2
clone_size: .
d_call: TRBD1

cdr3_aa: CASSYMDRDPSGANVLTF
cdr3_nt: TGTGCCAGCAGTTACATGGACAGGGACCCCTCTGGGGCCAACGTCCTGACTTTC
v_call: TRBV6-2/TRBV6-3
cdr3_length: 18
j_call: TRBJ2-6
clone_size: .
d_call: TRBD1

cdr3_aa: CAISEAPRATNEKLFF
cdr3_nt: TGTGCCATCAGTGAAGCCCCCCGGGCAACTAATGAAAAACTGTTTTTT
v_call: TRBV10-3
cdr3_length: 16
j_call: TRBJ1-4
clone_size: .
d_call: .

cdr3_aa: CASSLQGARNTIYF
cdr3_nt: TGTGCCAGCAGCTTACAGGGGGCACGCAACACCATATATTTT
v_call: TRBV14
cdr3_length: 14
j_call: TRBJ1-3
clone_size: .
d_call: TRBD1

cdr3_aa: CASSPDRDGSPLHF
cdr3_nt: TGTGCCAGTAGTCCGGACAGGGACGGCTCACCCCTCCACTTT
v_call: TRBV19
cdr3_length: 14
j_call: TRBJ1-6
clone_size: .
d_call: TRBD1

cdr3_aa: CASSSPRRVGQPQHF
cdr3_nt: TGTGCCAGCAGTTCCCCGAGGAGGGTAGGTCAGCCCCAGCATTTT
v_call: TRBV28
cdr3_length: 15
j_call: TRBJ1-5
clone_size: .
d_call: .

cdr3_aa: CATSRDRGQGMAKNIQYF
cdr3_nt: TGTGCCACCAGCAGAGATCGGGGTCAAGGGATGGCCAAAAACATTCAGTACTTC
v_call: TRBV15
cdr3_length: 18
j_call: TRBJ2-4
clone_size: .
d_call: .

cdr3_aa: CASRQALIGSPLHF
cdr3_nt: TGTGCCAGCAGACAGGCGTTGATCGGTTCACCCCTCCACTTT
v_call: TRBV28
cdr3_length: 14
j_call: TRBJ1-6
clone_size: .
d_call: .

cdr3_aa: CASSQDGQGGYF
cdr3_nt: TGTGCCAGCAGCCAAGACGGGCAGGGGGGGTACTTC
v_call: TRBV3-1/TRBV3-2
cdr3_length: 12
j_call: TRBJ2-5
clone_size: .
d_call: .